Listed below are T cell receptor beta chains from one sample, sequenced in a study of cytomegalovirus exposure and HLA in healthy donors. Sequencing used immunoSEQ multiplex PCR; TCRdb keeps in-frame clones, though not all of them. The table records roughly 120,000 clones, around 70% of them present only once. What was sequenced was PBMCs. Receptor source: a man aged 35-49 years in good health and CMV-seropositive. The CDR3 runs from the conserved cysteine through the conserved F or W. A D gene is named only where the DNA matches it firmly. Clone size is not always given. Where it is, it says once, few, many or a class for expanded clones.

j_gene,d_gene,abundance,v_gene,CDR3aa,CDR3nt
TRBJ2-7,TRBD1,few,TRBV6-1,CASSLDRGPYEQYF,TGTGCCAGCAGTCTAGACAGGGGTCCCTACGAGCAGTACTTC
TRBJ2-3,-,-,TRBV27,CASSLSVGTDTQYF,TGTGCCAGCAGTCTTAGCGTGGGCACAGATACGCAGTATTTT
TRBJ1-1,-,few,TRBV5-1,CASSPGDQGVRTEAFF,TGCGCCAGCAGCCCCGGAGATCAGGGTGTGCGGACTGAAGCTTTCTTT
TRBJ2-7,TRBD1,-,TRBV28,CASREQGAPSYEQYF,TGTGCCAGCAGGGAACAGGGGGCCCCCTCCTACGAGCAGTACTTC
TRBJ1-6,-,-,TRBV18,CASSPLEHPSSYNSPLHF,TGTGCCAGCTCACCACTGGAACACCCTAGCTCCTATAATTCACCCCTCCACTTT
TRBJ2-7,TRBD1,once,TRBV9,CASSGDRAYEQYF,TGTGCCAGCAGCGGGGACAGGGCCTACGAGCAGTACTTC
TRBJ1-5,-,-,TRBV21-1,CASFVFNQPQHF,TGTGCCAGCTTCGTATTCAATCAGCCCCAGCATTTT
TRBJ2-1,-,-,TRBV19,CASSIDYSSYNEQFF,TGTGCCAGTAGTATAGATTACAGCTCCTACAATGAGCAGTTCTTC
TRBJ2-3,-,-,TRBV6-1,CASSITGIDTQYF,TGTGCCAGCAGTATAACAGGGATTGATACGCAGTATTTT
TRBJ1-6,TRBD1,-,TRBV27,CASGRDSDSPLHF,TGTGCCAGCGGCCGGGACAGCGATTCACCCCTCCACTTT
TRBJ2-7,-,-,TRBV4-1,CASSQDGGGSSYEQYF,TGCGCCAGCAGCCAAGATGGGGGCGGGAGCTCCTACGAGCAGTACTTC
TRBJ2-1,TRBD2,few,TRBV7-8,CASSLGRAGGPHNEQFF,TGTGCCAGCAGCTTAGGAAGGGCGGGAGGGCCTCACAATGAGCAGTTCTTC
TRBJ1-5,TRBD1,few,TRBV5-1,CASSLVAGGGQPQHF,TGCGCCAGCAGCTTGGTGGCAGGGGGCGGTCAGCCCCAGCATTTT
TRBJ1-1,-,-,TRBV5-6,CASSLREQRAFF,TGTGCCAGCAGCTTGCGGGAACAGAGAGCTTTCTTT
TRBJ2-7,TRBD1,-,TRBV15,CATRTGHRGPYEQYF,TGTGCCACCAGGACAGGTCACAGGGGACCCTACGAGCAGTACTTC
TRBJ2-7,-,-,TRBV7-8,CASSLAPQGNRYEQYF,TGTGCCAGCAGCTTAGCCCCCCAGGGGAATCGATACGAGCAGTACTTC
TRBJ1-3,-,-,TRBV7-9,CASSKKTGIQFGPGNTIYF,TGTGCCAGCAGCAAAAAGACAGGAATCCAATTTGGCCCTGGAAACACCATATATTTT
TRBJ1-3,-,-,TRBV5-1,CASSLQGLSGNTIYF,TGCGCCAGCAGCTTGCAGGGACTATCGGGAAACACCATATATTTT
TRBJ1-1,-,-,TRBV11-1,CASSPTRQMNTEAFF,TGTGCCAGCAGCCCGACTAGACAGATGAACACTGAAGCTTTCTTT
TRBJ1-4,-,-,TRBV4-1,CASSPTETNEKLFF,TGCGCCAGCAGCCCCACCGAGACTAATGAAAAACTGTTTTTT
TRBJ1-2,TRBD1,-,TRBV30,CAWSANRGRGYTF,TGTGCCTGGAGTGCCAACAGGGGGCGTGGCTACACCTTC
TRBJ2-7,-,-,TRBV28,CASSLTGLEERGYEQYF,TGTGCCAGCAGTTTAACGGGCCTAGAGGAAAGGGGGTACGAGCAGTACTTC
TRBJ2-5,TRBD2,-,TRBV30,CAWSVAGGPGTQYF,TGTGCCTGGAGTGTAGCGGGAGGGCCGGGGACCCAGTACTTC
TRBJ2-7,TRBD1,-,TRBV6-4,CASSPNMGQGASEQYF,TGTGCCAGCAGTCCCAACATGGGACAGGGGGCCAGCGAGCAGTACTTC
TRBJ2-6,-,-,TRBV5-1,CASSLVAGGANVLTF,TGCGCCAGCAGCTTGGTTGCGGGGGGGGCCAACGTCCTGACTTTC
TRBJ2-1,-,-,TRBV7-2,CASSLDRGGTWQFF,TGTGCCAGCAGCTTAGATAGGGGAGGGACATGGCAGTTCTTC
TRBJ1-1,-,-,TRBV30,CAWRRVNTEAFF,TGTGCCTGGAGGAGGGTGAACACTGAAGCTTTCTTT
TRBJ2-4,-,-,TRBV5-1,CASRTGGSAKNIQYF,TGCGCCAGCAGAACGGGGGGCTCTGCCAAAAACATTCAGTACTTC
TRBJ2-3,-,-,TRBV7-9,CASSLLIDTQYF,TGTGCCAGCAGCTTACTTATAGATACGCAGTATTTT
TRBJ2-3,TRBD2,-,TRBV9,CASSLRWASGRATDTQYF,TGTGCCAGCAGCCTCAGATGGGCTAGCGGGAGAGCAACAGATACGCAGTATTTT
TRBJ2-7,TRBD1,-,TRBV4-2,CASSQRTGSYEQYF,TGTGCCAGCAGCCAACGGACAGGGTCCTACGAGCAGTACTTC
TRBJ2-2,TRBD1,once,TRBV9,CASKGTGRSGELFF,TGTGCCAGCAAAGGGACAGGGCGGTCCGGGGAGCTGTTTTTT
TRBJ1-4,-,-,TRBV25-1,CASSESSGKLFF,TGTGCCAGCAGTGAATCATCCGGAAAACTGTTTTTT
TRBJ1-2,-,once,TRBV12-5,CASGLVGAAQVIGYTF,TGTGCTAGTGGTTTGGTAGGGGCGGCCCAGGTAATCGGCTACACCTTC
TRBJ2-3,TRBD2,-,TRBV18,CASSPSGRASGDTQYF,TGTGCCAGCTCACCTAGCGGGAGGGCCTCGGGAGATACGCAGTATTTT
TRBJ1-4,-,-,TRBV6-1,CASNTGPHGGKLFF,TGTGCCAGCAATACAGGGCCCCATGGGGGAAAACTGTTTTTT
TRBJ2-3,TRBD2,-,TRBV2,CASRSGRGAADMQYF,TGTGCCAGCAGAAGCGGGAGAGGGGCAGCAGATATGCAGTATTTT
TRBJ1-5,-,-,TRBV28,CASSPGTYTRGKDSQHF,TGTGCCAGCAGTCCCGGGACATATACCCGGGGTAAGGACTCCCAGCATTTT
TRBJ1-3,TRBD1,once,TRBV5-1,CASSLLHGQGDSGNTIYF,TGCGCCAGCAGCTTGCTTCATGGACAGGGCGACTCTGGAAACACCATATATTTT
TRBJ2-2,-,-,TRBV19,CASTSYKGRGTGELFF,TGTGCCAGTACGAGTTACAAGGGGCGCGGCACCGGGGAGCTGTTTTTT
TRBJ1-1,TRBD1,-,TRBV19,CASSMGTGTNTEAFF,TGTGCCAGTAGTATGGGGACAGGAACGAACACTGAAGCTTTCTTT
TRBJ2-6,TRBD1,once,TRBV27,CASNARGQGFSGANVLTF,TGTGCCAGCAACGCCCGGGGACAGGGGTTCTCTGGGGCCAACGTCCTGACTTTC
TRBJ2-7,TRBD2,-,TRBV28,CASSFIAGGTRSYEQYF,TGTGCCAGCAGTTTTATAGCGGGAGGGACACGGAGCTACGAGCAGTACTTC
TRBJ1-2,-,-,TRBV10-3,CATTGNEYGYTF,TGTGCCACGACAGGAAATGAGTATGGCTACACCTTC
TRBJ1-2,TRBD1,-,TRBV7-9,CASSWDSSGYTF,TGTGCCAGCAGCTGGGACAGCAGTGGCTACACCTTC
TRBJ1-1,TRBD1,-,TRBV25-1,CASSEVRGREAFF,TGTGCCAGCAGTGAAGTCAGGGGGCGTGAAGCTTTCTTT
TRBJ2-5,-,-,TRBV7-2,CASSFRGDETQYF,TGTGCCAGCAGCTTTAGGGGTGACGAGACCCAGTACTTC
TRBJ2-6,-,-,TRBV5-4,CASSSGASGANVLTF,TGTGCCAGCAGCTCGGGAGCTTCTGGGGCCAACGTCCTGACTTTC